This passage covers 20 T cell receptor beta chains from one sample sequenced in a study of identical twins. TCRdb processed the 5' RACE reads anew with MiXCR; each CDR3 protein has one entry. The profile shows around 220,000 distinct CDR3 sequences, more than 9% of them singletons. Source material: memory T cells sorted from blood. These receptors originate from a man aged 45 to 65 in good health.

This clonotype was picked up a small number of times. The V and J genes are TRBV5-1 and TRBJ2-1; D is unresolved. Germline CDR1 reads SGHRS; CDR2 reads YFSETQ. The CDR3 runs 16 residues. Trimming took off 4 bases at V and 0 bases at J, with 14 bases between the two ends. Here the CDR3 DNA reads TGCGCCAGCAGCATCCGGACGGGTAGCTCCTACAATGAGCAGTTCTTC. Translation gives CASSIRTGSSYNEQFF.

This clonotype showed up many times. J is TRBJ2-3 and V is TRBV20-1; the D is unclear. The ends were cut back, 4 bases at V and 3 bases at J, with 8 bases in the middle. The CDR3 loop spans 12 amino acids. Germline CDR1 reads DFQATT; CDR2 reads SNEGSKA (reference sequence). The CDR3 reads CSAISVTDTQYF. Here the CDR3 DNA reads TGCAGTGCTATATCAGTGACAGATACGCAGTATTTT.

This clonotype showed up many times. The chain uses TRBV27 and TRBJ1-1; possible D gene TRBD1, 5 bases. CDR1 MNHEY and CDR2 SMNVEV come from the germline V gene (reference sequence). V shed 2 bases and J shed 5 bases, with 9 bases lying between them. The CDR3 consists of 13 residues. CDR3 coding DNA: TGTGCCAGCAGTTTAACAGGTCAGACTGAAGCTTTCTTT. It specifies CASSLTGQTEAFF.

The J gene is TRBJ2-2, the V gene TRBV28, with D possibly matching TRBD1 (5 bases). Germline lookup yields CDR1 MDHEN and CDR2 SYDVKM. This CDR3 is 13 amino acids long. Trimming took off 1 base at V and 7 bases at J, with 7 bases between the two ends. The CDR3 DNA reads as TGTGCCAGCAGTTTATCCAGGGACGGGGAGCTGTTTTTT. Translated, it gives CASSLSRDGELFF.

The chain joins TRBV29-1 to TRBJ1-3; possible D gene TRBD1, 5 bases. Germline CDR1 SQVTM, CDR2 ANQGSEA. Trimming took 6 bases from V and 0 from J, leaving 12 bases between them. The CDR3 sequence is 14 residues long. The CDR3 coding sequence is TGCAGCGTACGGGACCCAAACTCTGGAAACACCATATATTTT. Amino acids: CSVRDPNSGNTIYF.

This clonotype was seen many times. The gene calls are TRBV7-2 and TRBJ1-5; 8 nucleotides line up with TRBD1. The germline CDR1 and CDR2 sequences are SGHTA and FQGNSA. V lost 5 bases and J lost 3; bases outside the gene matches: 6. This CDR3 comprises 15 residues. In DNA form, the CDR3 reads TGTGCCAGCAGCGCCTTGACAGGGGACAATCAGCCCCAGCATTTT. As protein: CASSALTGDNQPQHF.

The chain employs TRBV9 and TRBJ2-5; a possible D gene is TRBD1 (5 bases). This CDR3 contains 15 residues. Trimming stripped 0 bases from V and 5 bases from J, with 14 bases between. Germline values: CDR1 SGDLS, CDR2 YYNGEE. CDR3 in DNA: TGTGCCAGCAGCGTAGTGGGTCGCAGGGATGAGACCCAGTACTTC. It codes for CASSVVGRRDETQYF.

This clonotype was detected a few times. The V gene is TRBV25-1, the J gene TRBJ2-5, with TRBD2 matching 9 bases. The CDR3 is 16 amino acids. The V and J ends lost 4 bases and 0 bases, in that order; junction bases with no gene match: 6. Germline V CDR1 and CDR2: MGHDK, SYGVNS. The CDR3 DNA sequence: TGTGCCAGCAGTGCCCTACGACTAGCGGACCAAGAGACCCAGTACTTC. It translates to CASSALRLADQETQYF.

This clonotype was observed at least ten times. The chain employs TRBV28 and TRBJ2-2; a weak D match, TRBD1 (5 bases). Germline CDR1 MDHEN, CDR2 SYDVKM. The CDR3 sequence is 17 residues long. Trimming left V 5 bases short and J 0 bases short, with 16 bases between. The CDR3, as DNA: TGTGCCAGCAGTACCTGGGGTTGGGGCCCGAACACCGGGGAGCTGTTTTTT. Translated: CASSTWGWGPNTGELFF.

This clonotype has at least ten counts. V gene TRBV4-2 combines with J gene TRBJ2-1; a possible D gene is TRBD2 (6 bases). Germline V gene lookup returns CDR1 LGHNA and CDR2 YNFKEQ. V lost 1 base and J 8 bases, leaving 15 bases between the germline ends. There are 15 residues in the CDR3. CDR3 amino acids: CASSQAGGISYEQFF. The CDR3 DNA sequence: TGTGCCAGCAGCCAAGCTGGCGGGATAAGCTATGAGCAGTTCTTC.

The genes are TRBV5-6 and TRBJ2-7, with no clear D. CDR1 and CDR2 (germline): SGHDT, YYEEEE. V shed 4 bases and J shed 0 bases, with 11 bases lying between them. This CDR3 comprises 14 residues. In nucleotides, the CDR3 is TGTGCCAGCAGCCCGGGTCCCCTCTCCTACGAGCAGTACTTC. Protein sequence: CASSPGPLSYEQYF.

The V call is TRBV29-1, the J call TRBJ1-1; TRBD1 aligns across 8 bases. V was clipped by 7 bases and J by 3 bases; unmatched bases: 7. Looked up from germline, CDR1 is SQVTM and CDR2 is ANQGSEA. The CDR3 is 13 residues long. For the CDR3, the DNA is TGCAGCGCAGAGGACAGGGTGTACACTGAAGCTTTCTTT. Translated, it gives CSAEDRVYTEAFF.

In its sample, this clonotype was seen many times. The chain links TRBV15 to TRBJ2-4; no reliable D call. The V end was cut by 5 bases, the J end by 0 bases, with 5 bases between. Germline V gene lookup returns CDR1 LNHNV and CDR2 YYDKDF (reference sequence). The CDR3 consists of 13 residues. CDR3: CATSLGAKNIQYF. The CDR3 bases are TGTGCCACCAGCCTCGGAGCCAAAAACATTCAGTACTTC. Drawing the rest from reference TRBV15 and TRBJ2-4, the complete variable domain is DAMVIQNPRYQVTQFGKPVTLSCSQTLNHNVMYWYQQKSSQAPKLLFHYYDKDFNNEADTPDNFQSRRPNTSFCFLDIRSPGLGDTAMYLCATSLGAKNIQYFGAGTRLSVL.

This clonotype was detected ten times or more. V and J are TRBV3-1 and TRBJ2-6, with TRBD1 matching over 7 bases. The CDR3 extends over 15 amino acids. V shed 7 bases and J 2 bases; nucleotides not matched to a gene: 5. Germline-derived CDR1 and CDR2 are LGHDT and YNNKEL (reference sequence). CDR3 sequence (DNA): TGTGCCAGCACCAGGGGGACCGCTGGGGCCAACGTCCTGACTTTC. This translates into CASTRGTAGANVLTF.

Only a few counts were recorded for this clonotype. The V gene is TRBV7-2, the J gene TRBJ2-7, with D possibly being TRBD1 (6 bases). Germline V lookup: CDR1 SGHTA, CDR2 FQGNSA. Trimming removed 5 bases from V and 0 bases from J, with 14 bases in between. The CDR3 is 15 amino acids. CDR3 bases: TGTGCCAGCAGCAATGTGGGGGCCCTCTCCTACGAGCAGTACTTC. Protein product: CASSNVGALSYEQYF.

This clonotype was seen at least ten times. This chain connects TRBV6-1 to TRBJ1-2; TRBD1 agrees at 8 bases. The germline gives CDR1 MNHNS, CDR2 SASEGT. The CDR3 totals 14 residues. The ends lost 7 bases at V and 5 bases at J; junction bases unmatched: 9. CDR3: CASILTGGPYGYTF. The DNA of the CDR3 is TGTGCCAGCATCCTTACAGGGGGGCCTTATGGCTACACCTTC.

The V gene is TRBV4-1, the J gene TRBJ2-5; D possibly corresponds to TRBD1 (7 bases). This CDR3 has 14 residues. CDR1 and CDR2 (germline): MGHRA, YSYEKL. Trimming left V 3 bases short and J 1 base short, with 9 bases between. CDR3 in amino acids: CASSQEGAQETQYF. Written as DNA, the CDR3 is TGCGCCAGCAGCCAGGAGGGGGCCCAAGAGACCCAGTACTTC.

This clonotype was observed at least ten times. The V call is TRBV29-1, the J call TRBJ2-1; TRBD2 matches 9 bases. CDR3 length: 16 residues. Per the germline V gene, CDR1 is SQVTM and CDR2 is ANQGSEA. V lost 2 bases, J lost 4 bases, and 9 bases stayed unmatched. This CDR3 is CSVEKAGGFPYNEQFF. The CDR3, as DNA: TGCAGCGTTGAAAAAGCGGGGGGCTTCCCGTACAATGAGCAGTTCTTC.

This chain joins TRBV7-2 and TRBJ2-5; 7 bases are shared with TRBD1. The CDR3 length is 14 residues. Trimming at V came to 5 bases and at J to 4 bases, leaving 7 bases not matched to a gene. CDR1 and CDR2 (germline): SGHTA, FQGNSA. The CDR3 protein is CASSGKTGSETQYF. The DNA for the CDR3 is TGTGCCAGCAGCGGGAAGACAGGGTCAGAGACCCAGTACTTC. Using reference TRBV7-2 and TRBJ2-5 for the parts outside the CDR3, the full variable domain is GAGVSQSPSNKVTEKGKDVELRCDPISGHTALYWYRQSLGQGLEFLIYFQGNSAPDKSGLPSDRFSAERTGGSVSTLTIQRTQQEDSAVYLCASSGKTGSETQYFGPGTRLLVL.

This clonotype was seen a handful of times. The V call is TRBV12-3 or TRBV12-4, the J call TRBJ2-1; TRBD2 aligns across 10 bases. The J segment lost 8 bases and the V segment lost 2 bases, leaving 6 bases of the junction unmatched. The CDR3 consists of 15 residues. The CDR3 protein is CASSLYLAGVDEQFF. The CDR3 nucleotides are TGTGCCAGCAGTTTATACCTAGCGGGAGTGGATGAGCAGTTCTTC.